These T cell receptor beta chains were read from a single sample in a study of T cell responses to AZD1222 COVID-19 vaccine. Generated by immunoSEQ multiplex PCR, the TCRdb table keeps only in-frame clones and is missing some. The table includes over 95,000 clones, around nine tenths detected once. This material consisted of peripheral blood, taken on day 0 of AZD1222 vaccination. Receptors originate from an adult in good health. The CDR3 runs from the conserved cysteine through the conserved F or W. Each record gives: V gene, D gene, clone size, J gene, CDR3 DNA, CDR3 protein. D genes are given only for firm matches. Size tells how often a clone was seen (once, few, many) or the class of an expanded clone, and some rows leave it out.

TRBV11-2	-	-	TRBJ2-7	TGTGCCAGCAGCTTGGGTAGCGGAGCTTACGAGCAGTACTTC	CASSLGSGAYEQYF
TRBV28	TRBD1	-	TRBJ1-1	TGTGCCGGAGCCCCGTGGCAGGGGGCGCTCACTGAAGCTTTCTTT	CAGAPWQGALTEAFF
TRBV4-3	TRBD2	-	TRBJ2-2	TGCGCCAGCAGCCAGGAACTAGCGGACACCGGGGAGCTGTTTTTT	CASSQELADTGELFF
TRBV18	TRBD1	-	TRBJ2-2	TGTGCCAGCTCAGGGACAGGGCCCACCGGGGAGCTGTTTTTT	CASSGTGPTGELFF
TRBV27	-	-	TRBJ1-6	TGTGCCAGCAGGATCAGTGGAGTGGGGCAAAATTCACCCCTCCACTTT	CASRISGVGQNSPLHF
TRBV28	-	few	TRBJ2-7	TGTGCCAGCAGCGACAGGTCCCTCTACGAGCAGTACTTC	CASSDRSLYEQYF
TRBV7-3	TRBD1	-	TRBJ1-6	TGTGCCAGCAGCTCTACAGGGGGAAGTTCACCCCTCCACTTT	CASSSTGGSSPLHF
TRBV7-9	-	-	TRBJ1-1	TGTGCCAGCAGCTTAGCCCCGGGGGGCTCTGAAGCTTTCTTT	CASSLAPGGSEAFF
TRBV7-9	-	-	TRBJ2-3	TGTGCCAGCTTAGGAGAGCTATTAGTAGATACGCAGTATTTT	CASLGELLVDTQYF
TRBV9	TRBD1	-	TRBJ2-5	TGTGCCAGCAGCGTAGGGGACAGGGACCAAGAGACCCAGTACTTC	CASSVGDRDQETQYF
TRBV2	-	-	TRBJ1-5	TGTGCCAGCAGGGGGGACAATCAGCCCCAGCATTTT	CASRGDNQPQHF
TRBV28	TRBD1	once	TRBJ2-3	TGTGCCAGCAGTACCCCGGGACAGGGTACAGATACGCAGTATTTT	CASSTPGQGTDTQYF
TRBV2	-	-	TRBJ1-1	TGTGCCAGCAACGTGGGTCCATACACTGAAGCTTTCTTT	CASNVGPYTEAFF
TRBV27	-	-	TRBJ1-6	TGTGCCAGTTCTGACCAGGGAAGAGGGTCACCCCTCCACTTT	CASSDQGRGSPLHF
TRBV28	-	-	TRBJ1-1	TGTGCCAGCAGTTTAAGCTATAGAGCTTTCTTT	CASSLSYRAFF
TRBV19	-	-	TRBJ2-3	TGTGCCAGTAGTACACCGTGGGATACGCAGTATTTT	CASSTPWDTQYF
TRBV2	-	-	TRBJ2-3	TGTGCCAGCAGCCGGATGGGTGCGGCATCACCCACAGATACGCAGTATTTT	CASSRMGAASPTDTQYF
TRBV30	-	-	TRBJ2-7	TGTGCCTGGAGTGTCATACAGGGTAACTACGAGCAGTACTTC	CAWSVIQGNYEQYF
TRBV18	-	-	TRBJ2-5	TGTGCCAGCTCACCACAGCCAGCTCAAGAGACCCAGTACTTC	CASSPQPAQETQYF
TRBV7-2	TRBD2	once	TRBJ2-2	TGTGCCAGCAGCCGTACTAGCGGAGCGAACACCGGGGAGCTGTTTTTT	CASSRTSGANTGELFF
TRBV24-1	-	few	TRBJ2-1	TGTGCCACCAGTGATTTGGACGGAAACAATGAGCAGTTCTTC	CATSDLDGNNEQFF
TRBV30	-	-	TRBJ1-2	TGTGCCTGGAGTAGCACCTATGGCTACACCTTC	CAWSSTYGYTF
TRBV5-6	-	-	TRBJ2-2	TGTGCCAGCAGCTCAGAACCCGCGAACACCGGGGAGCTGTTTTTT	CASSSEPANTGELFF
TRBV28	-	many	TRBJ2-7	TGTGCCAGCATTGGGGTCTCCTACGAGCAGTACTTC	CASIGVSYEQYF
TRBV2	-	-	TRBJ2-7	TGTGCCAGCAATGGAGAGCGCATCCTTGCCCACGAGCAGTACTTC	CASNGERILAHEQYF
TRBV18	-	-	TRBJ2-1	TGTGCCAGCTCACCATTTTCCCCTACCTACAATGAGCAGTTCTTC	CASSPFSPTYNEQFF
TRBV7-9	TRBD1	-	TRBJ2-5	TGTGCCAGCAGCTTAGAGGGGACAGGCTTGCTCCAAGAGACCCAGTACTTC	CASSLEGTGLLQETQYF
TRBV9	-	-	TRBJ1-2	TGTGCCAGCAGCGTAGAGTCAGGGAAGGGTGGCTACACCTTC	CASSVESGKGGYTF
TRBV28	TRBD1	-	TRBJ1-5	TGTGCCAGCAGTTTTGGAGGACAGGCCTATAATCAGCCCCAGCATTTT	CASSFGGQAYNQPQHF
TRBV20-1	-	few	TRBJ2-7	TGCAGTGCTAGAGCTTATAACGAGCAGTACTTC	CSARAYNEQYF
TRBV19	-	few	TRBJ1-4	TGTGCCAGTAAAAGAATTGCAACTAATGAAAAACTGTTTTTT	CASKRIATNEKLFF
TRBV7-9	-	-	TRBJ1-2	TGTGCCAGCAGCCCGAGAGAGGGCTATGGCTACACCTTC	CASSPREGYGYTF
TRBV19	-	-	TRBJ1-1	TGTGCCAGTAGTAGGGGCGGAGACACTGAAGCTTTCTTT	CASSRGGDTEAFF
TRBV5-1	TRBD2	-	TRBJ2-2	TGCGCCAGCAGCTTGCAACTAGCGGAGAACACCGGGGAGCTGTTTTTT	CASSLQLAENTGELFF
TRBV11-2	TRBD2	once	TRBJ2-3	TGTGCCAGCACCGCCAGCGGGAGGAACACAGATACGCAGTATTTT	CASTASGRNTDTQYF
TRBV19	-	-	TRBJ1-4	TGTGCCAGTAGTATGCGGGCTAATGAAAAACTGTTTTTT	CASSMRANEKLFF
TRBV6-6	TRBD1	-	TRBJ2-2	TGTGCCAGCAGACCAGGGCGACAGGGTGACGGGGAGCTGTTTTTT	CASRPGRQGDGELFF
TRBV10-3	-	once	TRBJ2-7	TGTGCCATCAGTGGCCACCGGGACGGAAACTACGAGCAGTACTTC	CAISGHRDGNYEQYF
TRBV28	TRBD1	-	TRBJ1-1	TGTGCCAGCAGTCCATCCGGGACAGGGGATGAAGCTTTCTTT	CASSPSGTGDEAFF
TRBV18	TRBD2	-	TRBJ2-5	TGTGCCAGCTCACTCGGGACTAGCGGGAGCCAAGAGACCCAGTACTTC	CASSLGTSGSQETQYF
TRBV7-2	-	-	TRBJ2-2	TGTGCCAGCAGCCCAGGGGGGAGAGGGGGGAACACCGGGGAGCTGTTTTTT	CASSPGGRGGNTGELFF
TRBV19	TRBD1	-	TRBJ2-4	TGTGCCAGTAGTAAGGACAGGGGGCCTTTAGACATTCAGTACTTC	CASSKDRGPLDIQYF
TRBV4-1	TRBD1	-	TRBJ1-6	TGCGCCAGCAGCCAAGTCTGGGGACAGAATTCACCCCTCCACTTT	CASSQVWGQNSPLHF
TRBV2	TRBD2	-	TRBJ2-7	TGTGCCAGCAATGTAGCGGGAGGGGGATCAGACGAGCAGTACTTC	CASNVAGGGSDEQYF
TRBV21-1	-	-	TRBJ1-5	TGTGCCAGCAGCAACCACCCCCTAATAGACAATCTGGAAGCGGGCCAGCCCCAGCATTTT	CASSNHPLIDNLEAGQPQHF
TRBV5-1	TRBD1	-	TRBJ2-1	TGCGCCAGCAGCCCCGGGACAGGTTACAATGAGCAGTTCTTC	CASSPGTGYNEQFF
TRBV19	-	-	TRBJ1-4	TGTGCCAGTAGTATACGGAGAGGGACCGAAAAACTGTTTTTT	CASSIRRGTEKLFF
TRBV9	-	once	TRBJ2-5	TGTGCCAGCAGCGTAGATGGAGGTTTGAAAGAGACCCAGTACTTC	CASSVDGGLKETQYF
TRBV11-1	-	-	TRBJ1-1	TGTGCCAGCAGCCACGACTTGAGCACTGAAGCTTTCTTT	CASSHDLSTEAFF
TRBV28	TRBD1	few	TRBJ1-5	TGTGCCAGCAACTCAGGGACAGGGGTTCGCAATCAGCCCCAGCATTTT	CASNSGTGVRNQPQHF
TRBV7-8	-	-	TRBJ2-5	TGTGCCAGCAGCGGATCAAAACAGCTGAGGGAGTACTTC	CASSGSKQLREYF
TRBV19	-	-	TRBJ1-1	TGTGCCAGCCGGGACATTCCTAGGGAAGCTTTCTTT	CASRDIPREAFF
TRBV19	-	-	TRBJ1-5	TGTGCCAGTAGTCTCCAGGGAGGCTTTAGCAATCAGCCCCAGCATTTT	CASSLQGGFSNQPQHF
TRBV7-9	TRBD2	few	TRBJ2-5	TGTGCCAGCAGCGGTTCGGGACTAGCGGGAGGAGAGACCCAGTACTTC	CASSGSGLAGGETQYF
TRBV4-3	-	-	TRBJ2-7	TGCGCCAGCAGCCAAGATCAACCGGGTACCTACGAGCAGTACTTC	CASSQDQPGTYEQYF